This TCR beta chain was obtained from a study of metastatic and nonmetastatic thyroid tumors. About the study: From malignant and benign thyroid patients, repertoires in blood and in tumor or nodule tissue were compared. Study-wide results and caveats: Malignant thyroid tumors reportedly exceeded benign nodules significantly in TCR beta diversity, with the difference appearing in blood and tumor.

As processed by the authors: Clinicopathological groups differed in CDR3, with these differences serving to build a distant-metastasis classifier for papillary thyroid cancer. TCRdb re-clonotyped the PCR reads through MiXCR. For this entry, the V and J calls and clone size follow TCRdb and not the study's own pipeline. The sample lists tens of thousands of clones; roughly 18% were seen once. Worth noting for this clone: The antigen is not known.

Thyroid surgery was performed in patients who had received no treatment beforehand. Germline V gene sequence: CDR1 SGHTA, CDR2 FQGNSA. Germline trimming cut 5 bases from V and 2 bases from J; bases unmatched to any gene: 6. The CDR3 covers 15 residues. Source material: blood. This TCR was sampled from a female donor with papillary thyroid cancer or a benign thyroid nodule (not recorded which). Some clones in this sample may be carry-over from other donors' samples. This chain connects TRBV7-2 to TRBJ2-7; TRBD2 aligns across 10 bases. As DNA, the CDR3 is TGTGCCAGCAGCCCGGCTAGCGGGAGCACCTACGAGCAGTACTTC. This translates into CASSPASGSTYEQYF.